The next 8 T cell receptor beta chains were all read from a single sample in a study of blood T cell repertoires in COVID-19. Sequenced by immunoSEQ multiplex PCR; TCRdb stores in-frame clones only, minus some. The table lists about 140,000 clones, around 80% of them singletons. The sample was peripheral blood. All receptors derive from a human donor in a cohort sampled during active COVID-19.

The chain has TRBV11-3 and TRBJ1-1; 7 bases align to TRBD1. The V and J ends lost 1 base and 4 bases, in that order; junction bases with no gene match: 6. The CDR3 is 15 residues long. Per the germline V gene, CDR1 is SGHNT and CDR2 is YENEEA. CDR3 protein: CASSLGTGATTEAFF. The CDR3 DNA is TGTGCCAGCAGCTTAGGTACAGGGGCGACCACTGAAGCTTTCTTT. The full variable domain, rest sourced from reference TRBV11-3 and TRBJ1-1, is EAGVVQSPRYKIIEKKQPVAFWCNPISGHNTLYWYLQNLGQGPELLIRYENEEAVDDSQLPKDRFSAERLKGVDSTLKIQPAELGDSAVYLCASSLGTGATTEAFFGQGTRLTVV.

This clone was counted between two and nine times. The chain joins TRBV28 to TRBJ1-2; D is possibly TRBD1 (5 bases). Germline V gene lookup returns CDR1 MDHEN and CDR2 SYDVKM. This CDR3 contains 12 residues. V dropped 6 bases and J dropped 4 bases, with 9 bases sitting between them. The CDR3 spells CASRDIFYGYTF. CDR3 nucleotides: TGTGCCAGCAGGGACATTTTCTATGGCTACACCTTC.

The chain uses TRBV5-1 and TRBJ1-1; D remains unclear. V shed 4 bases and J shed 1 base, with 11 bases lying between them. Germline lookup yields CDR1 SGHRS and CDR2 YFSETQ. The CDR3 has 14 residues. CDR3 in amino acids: CASSPSGSNTEAFF. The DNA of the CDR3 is TGCGCCAGCAGCCCTAGTGGGTCGAACACTGAAGCTTTCTTT.

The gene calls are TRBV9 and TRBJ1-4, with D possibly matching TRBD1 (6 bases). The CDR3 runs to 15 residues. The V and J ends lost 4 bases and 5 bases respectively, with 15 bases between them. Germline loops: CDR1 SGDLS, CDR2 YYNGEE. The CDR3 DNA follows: TGTGCCAGCAGCCCCACAGGGACCCTGAATGAAAAACTGTTTTTT. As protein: CASSPTGTLNEKLFF.

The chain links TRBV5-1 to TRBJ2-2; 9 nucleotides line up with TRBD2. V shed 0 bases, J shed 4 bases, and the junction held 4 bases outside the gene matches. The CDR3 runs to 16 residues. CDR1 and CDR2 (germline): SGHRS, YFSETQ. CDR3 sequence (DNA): TGCGCCAGCAGCTTGGCTAGCGGGGTTGGCACCGGGGAGCTGTTTTTT. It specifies CASSLASGVGTGELFF.

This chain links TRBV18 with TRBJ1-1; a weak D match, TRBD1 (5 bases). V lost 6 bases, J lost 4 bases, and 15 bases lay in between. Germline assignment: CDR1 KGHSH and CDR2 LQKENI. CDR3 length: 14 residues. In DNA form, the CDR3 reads TGTGCCAGCTCCTTCAGCGGGGGTGGCACTGAAGCTTTCTTT. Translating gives CASSFSGGGTEAFF. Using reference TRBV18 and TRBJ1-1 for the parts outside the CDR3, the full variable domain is NAGVMQNPRHLVRRRGQEARLRCSPMKGHSHVYWYRQLPEEGLKFMVYLQKENIIDESGMPKERFSAEFPKEGPSILRIQQVVRGDSAAYFCASSFSGGGTEAFFGQGTRLTVV.

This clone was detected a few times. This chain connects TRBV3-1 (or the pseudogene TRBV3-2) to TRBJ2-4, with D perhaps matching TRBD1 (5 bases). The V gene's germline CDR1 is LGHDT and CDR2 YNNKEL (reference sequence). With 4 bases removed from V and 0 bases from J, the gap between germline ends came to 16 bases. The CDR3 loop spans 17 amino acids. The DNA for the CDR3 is TGTGCCAGCAGCCGACGACAGATTCCATTAGCCAAAAACATTCAGTACTTC. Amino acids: CASSRRQIPLAKNIQYF.

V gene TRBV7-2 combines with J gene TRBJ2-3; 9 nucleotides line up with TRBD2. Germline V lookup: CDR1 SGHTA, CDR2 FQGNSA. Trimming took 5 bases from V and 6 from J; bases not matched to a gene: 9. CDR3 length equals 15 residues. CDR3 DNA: TGTGCCAGCAGCCTTGGGCGGGGGGGCCGCGATACGCAGTATTTT. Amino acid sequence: CASSLGRGGRDTQYF.